This TCR beta chain was sequenced during a study of cytotoxic CD8 clonotypes in ibrutinib-treated CLL. Study outcomes and limitations: Few clonotypes were public, and these shrank or held steady under treatment.

The CDR3 runs 16 residues. V lost 3 bases and J 0 bases, leaving 14 bases between the germline ends. Germline-derived CDR1 and CDR2 are KGHSH and LQKENI. Profiling relied on immunoSEQ multiplex PCR, and the TCRdb table lists in-frame clones only, not all of them. Found here are approximately 150,000 clones, under 90% of them singletons; the top ten hold 4.6%. Details on this clone: Its cognate antigen is unknown.

Sequences were derived from PBMCs, sampled after 24 months of ibrutinib treatment. The TCR comes from a human donor with chronic lymphocytic leukemia. V and J are TRBV18 and TRBJ2-5, with D possibly being TRBD1 (5 bases). The CDR3 is CASSPMASGYQETQYF. The CDR3 DNA is TGTGCCAGCTCACCGATGGCATCAGGGTACCAAGAGACCCAGTACTTC.